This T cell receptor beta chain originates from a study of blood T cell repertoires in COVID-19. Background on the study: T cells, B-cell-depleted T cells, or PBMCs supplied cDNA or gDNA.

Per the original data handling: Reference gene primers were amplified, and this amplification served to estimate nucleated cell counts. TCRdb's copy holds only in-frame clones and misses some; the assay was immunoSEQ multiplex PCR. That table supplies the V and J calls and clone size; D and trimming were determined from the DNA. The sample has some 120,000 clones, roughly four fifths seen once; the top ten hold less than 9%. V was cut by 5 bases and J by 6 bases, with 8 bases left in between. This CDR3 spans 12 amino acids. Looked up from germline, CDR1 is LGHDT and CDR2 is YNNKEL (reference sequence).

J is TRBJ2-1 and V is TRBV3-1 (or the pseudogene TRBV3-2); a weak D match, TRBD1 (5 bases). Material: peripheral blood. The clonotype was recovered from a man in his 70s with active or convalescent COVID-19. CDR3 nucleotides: TGTGCCAGCAGCACCGACAGCAATGAGCAGTTCTTC. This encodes CASSTDSNEQFF.